These 24 T cell receptor beta chains originate from one sample sequenced in a study of blood T cell repertoires in COVID-19. Using immunoSEQ multiplex PCR, the repertoire was profiled, and TCRdb retains in-frame clones only, with some absent. The data hold under 300,000 clones, with more than 70% observed a single time. Sequenced input: peripheral blood. Receptors originate from a man older than 75 with acute or convalescent COVID-19.

The rearrangement joins TRBV19 to TRBJ1-5; D ambiguous. There are 15 residues in the CDR3. Germline CDR1 reads LNHDA; CDR2 reads SQIVND (reference sequence). V was shortened by 8 bases and J by 2 bases, with 16 bases between the two germline ends. The CDR3 protein is CASGPGKTGNQPQHF. In DNA, the CDR3 is TGTGCCAGTGGCCCGGGGAAAACGGGCAATCAGCCCCAGCATTTT.

The chain couples TRBV5-1 to TRBJ2-7; 8 nucleotides agree with TRBD2. Germline CDR1 and CDR2: SGHRS and YFSETQ. V gave up 0 bases and J gave up 4 bases; unmatched junction bases: 9. This CDR3 contains 16 residues. The CDR3 coding sequence is TGCGCCAGCAGCTTGGAGGCTCCGGGACTAGGGTACGAGCAGTACTTC. Encoded protein: CASSLEAPGLGYEQYF. Full variable domain (rest looked up from reference TRBV5-1 and TRBJ2-7): KAGVTQTPRYLIKTRGQQVTLSCSPISGHRSVSWYQQTPGQGLQFLFEYFSETQRNKGNFPGRFSGRQFSNSRSEMNVSTLELGDSALYLCASSLEAPGLGYEQYFGPGTRLTVT.

The gene calls are TRBV18 and TRBJ1-1, with D perhaps TRBD1 (6 bases). This CDR3 contains 15 residues. The germline V and J ends were trimmed by 3 bases and 1 base, with 12 bases remaining between them. Germline CDR1 is KGHSH and CDR2 is LQKENI. CDR3 in DNA: TGTGCCAGCTCACCTTTGGGACAAAGGAACACTGAAGCTTTCTTT. Translating gives CASSPLGQRNTEAFF. Full variable domain (rest looked up from reference TRBV18 and TRBJ1-1): NAGVMQNPRHLVRRRGQEARLRCSPMKGHSHVYWYRQLPEEGLKFMVYLQKENIIDESGMPKERFSAEFPKEGPSILRIQQVVRGDSAAYFCASSPLGQRNTEAFFGQGTRLTVV.

The chain uses TRBV18 and TRBJ1-1; D might be TRBD1 (5 bases). From germline, CDR1 is KGHSH and CDR2 LQKENI. This CDR3 region has 14 residues. Trimming took 0 bases from V and 4 from J, leaving 9 bases between them. The CDR3 nucleotides read TGTGCCAGCTCACCACCGGGAAGGGGCACTGAAGCTTTCTTT. It codes for CASSPPGRGTEAFF.

The V and J genes are TRBV2 and TRBJ1-5; the D gene is possibly TRBD1 (5 bases). Germline V lookup: CDR1 SNHLY, CDR2 FYNNEI. V was trimmed by 1 base and J by 7 bases, leaving 17 bases between them. The CDR3 is 16 residues long. CDR3: CASSEDMGRARQPQHF. The CDR3 DNA follows: TGTGCCAGCAGTGAAGATATGGGCAGGGCGAGGCAGCCCCAGCATTTT. The whole variable domain, filled in from reference TRBV2 and TRBJ1-5, reads EPEVTQTPSHQVTQMGQEVILRCVPISNHLYFYWYRQILGQKVEFLVSFYNNEISEKSEIFDDQFSVERPDGSNFTLKIRSTKLEDSAMYFCASSEDMGRARQPQHFGDGTRLSIL.

This chain connects TRBV29-1 to TRBJ1-2; 9 bases agree with TRBD1. The CDR3 is 13 amino acids. The V segment lost 4 bases and the J segment 7 bases; nucleotides outside the gene matches: 7. Looked up from germline, CDR1 is SQVTM and CDR2 is ANQGSEA. CDR3 nucleotide sequence: TGCAGCGTTGTGGACGACAGGGGGGGTGGCTACACCTTC. Translation gives CSVVDDRGGGYTF.

V and J are TRBV19 and TRBJ2-5, with 10 bases lining up with TRBD1. The CDR3 loop spans 16 amino acids. The trim removed 4 bases at V and 4 bases at J, leaving 9 bases unmatched. The V gene's germline CDR1 is LNHDA and CDR2 SQIVND (reference sequence). CDR3: CASSRDRGGGLETQYF. In DNA form, the CDR3 reads TGTGCCAGTAGTAGGGACAGGGGTGGAGGGTTAGAGACCCAGTACTTC.

This clone was recorded a few times. CDR3 sequence (DNA): TGTGCCAGCAGTTCGTTGGGTGTAGGGGGAGAGGAAAAACTGTTTTTT. This sequence encodes CASSSLGVGGEEKLFF. This chain connects TRBV28 to TRBJ1-4; possibly TRBD1 for D (6 bases). The ends were cut back, 4 bases at V and 8 bases at J, with 20 bases in the middle. The length of the CDR3 is 16 residues. The V gene's germline CDR1 is MDHEN and CDR2 SYDVKM.

In its sample, this clone was seen once. V usage is TRBV9 and J usage is TRBJ1-1; 9 positions agree with TRBD1. V lost 3 bases and J lost 3; bases outside the gene matches: 9. Germline V gene lookup returns CDR1 SGDLS and CDR2 YYNGEE. This CDR3 has 16 residues. The CDR3 spells CASSALLTGGHTEAFF. CDR3 DNA: TGTGCCAGCAGCGCTTTACTGACAGGGGGTCACACTGAAGCTTTCTTT.

The chain joins TRBV28 to TRBJ1-4; D remains ambiguous. With 6 bases removed from V and 0 bases from J, the gap between germline ends came to 11 bases. The length of the CDR3 is 15 residues. Germline values: CDR1 MDHEN, CDR2 SYDVKM. CDR3 coding DNA: TGTGCCAGCAGGATCTCTGGGCCAACTAATGAAAAACTGTTTTTT. This translates into CASRISGPTNEKLFF. The full variable domain, completed using reference TRBV28 and TRBJ1-4, is DVKVTQSSRYLVKRTGEKVFLECVQDMDHENMFWYRQDPGLGLRLIYFSYDVKMKEKGDIPEGYSVSREKKERFSLILESASTNQTSMYLCASRISGPTNEKLFFGSGTQLSVL.

V usage is TRBV6-5 and J usage is TRBJ2-1, with D possibly TRBD2 on 6 matching bases. V gave up 2 bases and J gave up 6 bases, with 14 bases separating them. Germline V gene data show CDR1 as MNHEY and CDR2 as SVGAGI. The CDR3 length is 15 residues. CDR3 residues: CASSYGGSGGNEQFF. The CDR3 DNA sequence: TGTGCCAGCAGTTACGGAGGGTCCGGAGGCAATGAGCAGTTCTTC.

The rearrangement joins TRBV5-8 to TRBJ2-7; 7 bases are a match to TRBD1. The CDR3 has 14 amino acids. With 6 bases clipped from V and 2 bases from J, the junction kept 8 bases outside the gene matches. CDR1 is SGHTS and CDR2 is YDEGEE in the germline V gene. The CDR3 region has the DNA TGTGCCAGCACTGACAGGGTTCTGACCTACGAGCAGTACTTC. The encoded protein is CASTDRVLTYEQYF.

This chain links TRBV28 with TRBJ1-6; the match to TRBD1 covers 7 bases. Germline V gives CDR1 MDHEN, CDR2 SYDVKM. Unmatched junction bases numbered 8, after V lost 5 bases and J lost 10 bases. The CDR3 spans 14 residues. This chain's CDR3 is CASSPGQDYSPLHF. CDR3 nucleotides: TGTGCCAGCAGTCCCGGACAGGATTACTCACCCCTCCACTTT.

This chain uses TRBV7-9 with TRBJ2-2, with D possibly TRBD1 on 6 matching bases. V shed 7 bases and J shed 8 bases, with 17 bases lying between them. The CDR3 consists of 14 residues. The germline V gene has CDR1 SEHNR and CDR2 FQNEAQ (reference sequence). CDR3 region: CASTTYEGVGELFF. DNA of the CDR3: TGTGCCAGCACCACCTATGAGGGGGTAGGGGAGCTGTTTTTT.

The J gene is TRBJ1-6, the V gene TRBV18, with 7 bases lining up with TRBD1. Per germline, CDR1 KGHSH and CDR2 LQKENI. The junction had 9 bases not matched to a gene; V was cut back by 6 bases and J by 10 bases. CDR3 size: 14 residues. CDR3 in amino acids: CASSPGQAGSPLHF. CDR3 DNA sequence: TGTGCCAGCTCTCCCGGACAGGCTGGGTCACCCCTCCACTTT.

The chain uses TRBV4-3 and TRBJ2-1, with 7 bases matching TRBD2. After removal of 1 base from V and 8 bases from J, the junction contained 8 bases not matched to a gene. The CDR3 covers 15 residues. Germline V gene lookup returns CDR1 LGHNA and CDR2 YSLEER. The CDR3 reads CASSQGGLPLDEQFF. The CDR3, as DNA: TGCGCCAGCAGCCAAGGGGGACTACCATTGGATGAGCAGTTCTTC.

J is TRBJ1-1 and V is TRBV6-5; no reliable D call. Germline loops: CDR1 MNHEY, CDR2 SVGAGI. The CDR3 covers 13 residues. Trimming cost V 7 bases and J 4 bases, with 13 bases left between them. The CDR3 region is CASTQTGSTEAFF. The CDR3 region has the DNA TGTGCCAGCACCCAAACGGGATCCACTGAAGCTTTCTTT.

This clone counts as medium-sized. The J gene is TRBJ1-6, the V gene TRBV28; maybe TRBD1 (5 bases). There are 15 residues in the CDR3. Germline V gene sequence: CDR1 MDHEN, CDR2 SYDVKM. V was cut by 5 bases and J by 7 bases, with 15 bases left in between. CDR3 amino acids: CASSTGPDQNSPLHF. The CDR3 DNA reads TGTGCCAGCAGTACAGGACCAGACCAAAATTCACCCCTCCACTTT.

CDR3 bases: TGTGCCAGCAGTTACTCGACTGGGGGCTGGGAAGCTTTCTTT. It codes for CASSYSTGGWEAFF. The chain recombines TRBV6-5 with TRBJ1-1; D might be TRBD1 (6 bases). The CDR3 runs 14 residues. Germline V CDR1 and CDR2: MNHEY, SVGAGI. Trimming took off 0 bases at V and 8 bases at J, with 13 bases between the two ends.

This chain connects TRBV11-2 to TRBJ2-2; D is uncertain. CDR3 length: 13 residues. The V gene lost 10 bases and the J gene lost 0 bases, with 9 bases spanning the gap. Germline lookup yields CDR1 SGHAT and CDR2 FQNNGV. CDR3 nucleotide sequence: TGTGCCACCTCACCAGCGAACACCGGGGAGCTGTTTTTT. This gives the protein CATSPANTGELFF.

The chain is built from TRBV19 and TRBJ1-2, with D unresolved. This CDR3 region has 11 residues. Between the trimmed V and J ends, which lost 3 bases and 8 bases, there was a span of 7 bases. The V gene's germline CDR1 is LNHDA and CDR2 SQIVND (reference sequence). Written as DNA, the CDR3 is TGTGCCAGTAGTATGAGGTACGGCTACACCTTC. It is translated as CASSMRYGYTF.

The CDR3 loop is CASSRRRGNQPQHF. The DNA for the CDR3 is TGTGCCAGCAGCCGGCGAAGGGGTAATCAGCCCCAGCATTTT. The rearrangement joins TRBV6-5 to TRBJ1-5, with a weak D call TRBD1 (5 bases). CDR1 and CDR2 from the germline V gene are MNHEY and SVGAGI. The V end lost 6 bases, the J end lost 4 bases, and 13 bases lay between the germline ends. This CDR3 spans 14 amino acids.

The V and J genes are TRBV28 and TRBJ2-7; the D gene is possibly TRBD1 (6 bases). Germline V gives CDR1 MDHEN, CDR2 SYDVKM. The V end was cut by 3 bases, the J end by 3 bases, with 12 bases between. There are 14 residues in the CDR3. The CDR3 loop reads CASSLPGDYYEQYF. The CDR3 DNA follows: TGTGCCAGCAGTTTGCCAGGGGATTACTACGAGCAGTACTTC.

The V call is TRBV5-1, the J call TRBJ2-7; D remains ambiguous. CDR3 length equals 15 residues. Germline V gene sequence: CDR1 SGHRS, CDR2 YFSETQ. Trimming took off 0 bases at V and 1 base at J, with 11 bases between the two ends. CDR3 region: CASSLALARSYEQYF. The CDR3 bases are TGCGCCAGCAGCTTGGCCCTGGCTAGATCCTACGAGCAGTACTTC.